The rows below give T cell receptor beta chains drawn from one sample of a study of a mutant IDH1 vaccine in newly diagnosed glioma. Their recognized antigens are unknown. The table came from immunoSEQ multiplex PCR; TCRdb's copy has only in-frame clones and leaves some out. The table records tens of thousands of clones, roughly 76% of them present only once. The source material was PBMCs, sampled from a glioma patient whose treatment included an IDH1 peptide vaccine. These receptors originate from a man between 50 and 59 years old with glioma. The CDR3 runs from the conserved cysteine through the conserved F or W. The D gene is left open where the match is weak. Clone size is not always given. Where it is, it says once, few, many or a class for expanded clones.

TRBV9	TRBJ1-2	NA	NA	TGTGCCAGCAGCGCTGGGGGTGGCTACACCTTC	CASSAGGGYTF
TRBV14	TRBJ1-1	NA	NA	TGTGCCAGCAGCCAAGGTTCAGGGGCCGGTGCTTTCTTT	CASSQGSGAGAFF
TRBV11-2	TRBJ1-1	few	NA	TGTGCCAGCAGCCGGGGGAGGGCTGAAGCTTTCTTT	CASSRGRAEAFF
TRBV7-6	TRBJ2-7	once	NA	TGTGCCAGCAGCTTAGGACCAACTGGGGCCTACGAGCAGTACTTC	CASSLGPTGAYEQYF
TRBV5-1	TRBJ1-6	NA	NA	TGCGCCAGCAGTCTTTTCATTCAAACTCCGGAGTCTAGCTCCTATAATTCACCCCTCCACTTT	CASSLFIQTPESSSYNSPLHF
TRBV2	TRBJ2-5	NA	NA	TGTGCCAGCAGTGAACAGGACCAAGAGACCCAGTACTTC	CASSEQDQETQYF
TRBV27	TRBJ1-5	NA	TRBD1	TGTGCCAGCAGTTTATCCGGACAGGCCTTCGGGGGGCCCCAGCATTTT	CASSLSGQAFGGPQHF
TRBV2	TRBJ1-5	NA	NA	TGTGCCAGCAGTGAGGGACTTAGCAATCAGCCCCAGCATTTT	CASSEGLSNQPQHF
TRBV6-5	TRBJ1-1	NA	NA	TGTGCCAGCTTCCCACACAGTCGGAACACTGAAGCTTTCTTT	CASFPHSRNTEAFF
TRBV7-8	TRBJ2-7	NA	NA	TGTGCCACCAGGCAGGGAATCTTGGACGAGCAGTACTTC	CATRQGILDEQYF
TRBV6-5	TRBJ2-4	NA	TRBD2	TGTGCCAGCGGTCCTAGCGGGGGTTTAAACATTCAGTACTTC	CASGPSGGLNIQYF
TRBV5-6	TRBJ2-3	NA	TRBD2	TGTGCCAGCAGCTCCGGGACTAGCGGGAGCACAGATACGCAGTATTTT	CASSSGTSGSTDTQYF
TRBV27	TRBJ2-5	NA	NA	TGTGCCAGCAGTCAAAGCGCGAACCGGGGGGAGACCCAGTACTTC	CASSQSANRGETQYF
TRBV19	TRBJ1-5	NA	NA	TGTGCCAGTACCGGCGGGTTTAGCAATCAGCCCCAGCATTTT	CASTGGFSNQPQHF
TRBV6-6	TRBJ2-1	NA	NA	TGTGCCAGCAGCCCAGTGGGGAGAGAGCAGTTCTTC	CASSPVGREQFF
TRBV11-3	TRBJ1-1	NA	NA	TGTGCCAGCAGCTTGAACGAGAACACTGAAGCTTTCTTT	CASSLNENTEAFF
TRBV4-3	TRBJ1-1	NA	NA	TGCGCCAGCAGCCAAGATCGGCGAAAGAACACTGAAGCTTTCTTT	CASSQDRRKNTEAFF
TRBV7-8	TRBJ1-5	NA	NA	TGTGCCAGCAGCTTAGTGGGATTAAATCAGCCCCAGCATTTT	CASSLVGLNQPQHF
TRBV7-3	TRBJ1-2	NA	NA	TGTGCCAGCAGCACTAATTCACTCGGGGATGGCTACACCTTC	CASSTNSLGDGYTF
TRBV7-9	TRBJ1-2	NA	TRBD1	TGTGCCAGCAGCTTAGCGACAGGGTCCAACTATGGCTACACCTTC	CASSLATGSNYGYTF
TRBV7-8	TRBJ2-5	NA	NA	TGTGCCAGCAGCGCCGACGGGGCAGGCCAAGAGACCCAGTACTTC	CASSADGAGQETQYF
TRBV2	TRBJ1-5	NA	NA	TGTGCCAGCAGTAGGGGTTCCGCCCGAAGTCAGCCCCAGCATTTT	CASSRGSARSQPQHF
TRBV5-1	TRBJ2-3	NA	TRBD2	TGCGCCAGCAGCTTGAAGTCTAGCGGGGGAAGCACAGATACGCAGTATTTT	CASSLKSSGGSTDTQYF
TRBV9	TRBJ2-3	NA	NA	TGTGCCAGCAGCGTAGAGGGGACAGATACGCAGTATTTT	CASSVEGTDTQYF
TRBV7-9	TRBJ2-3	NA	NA	TGTGCCAGCAGCTTAGCGGTTCTAGAGACAGATACGCAGTATTTT	CASSLAVLETDTQYF
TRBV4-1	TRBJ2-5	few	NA	TGCGCCAGCAGCCAAGGCCTTGGGGACGGGCGGGAGACCCAGTACTTC	CASSQGLGDGRETQYF
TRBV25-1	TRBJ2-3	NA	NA	TGTGCCAGCAGTGATGGGGGTCAGAGCACAGATACGCAGTATTTT	CASSDGGQSTDTQYF
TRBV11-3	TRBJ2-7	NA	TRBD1	TGTGCCAGCAGTATTCTCAGGGACAGCACCTACGAGCAGTACTTC	CASSILRDSTYEQYF
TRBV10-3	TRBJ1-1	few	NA	TGTGCCACCAGGGAGGACACTGAAGCTTTCTTT	CATREDTEAFF
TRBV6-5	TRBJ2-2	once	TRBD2	TGTGCCAGCAACCCTAGCGGGGGGGCGATCGGGGAGCTGTTTTTT	CASNPSGGAIGELFF
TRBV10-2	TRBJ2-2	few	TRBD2	TGCGCCAGCAGTGAGTCCGGGCGGGAGGCGACCGGGGAGCTGTTTTTT	CASSESGREATGELFF
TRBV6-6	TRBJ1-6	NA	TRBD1	TGTGCCAGCAGTGGGTCAGGGGGCGCAAATTCACCCCTCCACTTT	CASSGSGGANSPLHF
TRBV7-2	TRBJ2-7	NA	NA	TGTGCCAGCAGCACCACAGGAGTCCACGAGCAGTACTTC	CASSTTGVHEQYF
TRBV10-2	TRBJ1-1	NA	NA	TGCGCCAGCAGTGAGCGGTTTGGGGGGAACACTGAAGCTTTCTTT	CASSERFGGNTEAFF
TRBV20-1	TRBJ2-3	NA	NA	TGCAGTGCTGGGGTTACAGATACGCAGTATTTT	CSAGVTDTQYF
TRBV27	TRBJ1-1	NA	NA	TGTGCCAGCAGTCCTGGGGGGGTGACTGAAGCTTTCTTT	CASSPGGVTEAFF
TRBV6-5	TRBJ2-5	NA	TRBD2	TGTGCCAGCAGCCCCCCTAGCGGGAGGGAAGAGACCCAGTACTTC	CASSPPSGREETQYF
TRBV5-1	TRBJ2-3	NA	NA	TGCGCCAGCAGCTTGGCCATGGGACCTCTCACAGATACGCAGTATTTT	CASSLAMGPLTDTQYF